The next 30 T cell receptor beta chains were all read from a single sample in a study of T cells in Graves' hyperthyroidism and ophthalmopathy. Authors of the study amplified TCR beta CDR3 regions from RNA transcripts. HTBI primers were used for first-round RT-PCR of the TCR CDR3. TCRdb re-analysed the multiplex PCR reads in MiXCR, keeping a single row per CDR3 protein. The sample contains about 720,000 distinct CDR3 sequences, 18% of which appear only once. What was sequenced was blood. These receptors were collected from a woman aged 50 to 65 with Graves' hyperthyroidism that later progressed to Graves' ophthalmopathy.

This clonotype was found a few times. This chain joins TRBV9 and TRBJ1-6; a weak D match, TRBD1 (6 bases). Germline CDR1 is SGDLS and CDR2 is YYNGEE. This CDR3 contains 16 residues. The ends were cut back, 0 bases at V and 7 bases at J, with 14 bases in the middle. CDR3 nucleotides: TGTGCCAGCAGCGTAGGGGCAGGGGCAAGGAATTCACCCCTCCACTTT. Protein: CASSVGAGARNSPLHF.

Comments on this clonotype: Likely a read error: the CDR3 ends without its conserved phenylalanine or tryptophan. The V gene is TRBV6-1, the J gene TRBJ2-2, with a possible D match to TRBD1 (5 bases). Germline-derived CDR1 and CDR2 are MNHNS and SASEGT. Trimming pared 2 bases from V and 3 bases from J, leaving 10 bases between. The CDR3 totals 15 residues. The CDR3 DNA reads TGTGCCAGCAGTGAAATGGGGCCCGACACCGGGGAGCTGTTTCTT. This codes for CASSEMGPDTGELFL.

This clonotype was picked up many times. The genes are TRBV5-1 and TRBJ2-1, with 10 bases fitting TRBD2. Germline V gene sequence: CDR1 SGHRS, CDR2 YFSETQ. Unmatched junction bases numbered 8, after V lost 4 bases and J lost 7 bases. This CDR3 has 15 residues. The CDR3 loop is CASSGSGGAANEQFF. CDR3 nucleotide sequence: TGCGCCAGCAGCGGAAGCGGGGGGGCCGCGAATGAGCAGTTCTTC.

This clonotype was picked up many times. The chain uses TRBV6-5 and TRBJ1-2; D ambiguous. CDR1 and CDR2 (germline): MNHEY, SVGAGI. This CDR3 is built from 14 residues. Trimming removed 0 bases from V and 6 bases from J, with 11 bases in between. Written as DNA, the CDR3 is TGTGCCAGCAGTTACTCTCCCCGGTTCGATGGCTACACCTTC. It yields the protein CASSYSPRFDGYTF.

The chain employs TRBV20-1 and TRBJ2-5; D ambiguous. V shed 6 bases and J shed 12 bases, with 17 bases lying between them. Germline CDR1 reads DFQATT; CDR2 reads SNEGSKA (reference sequence). The CDR3 covers 11 residues. CDR3 protein: CSARYSPHEYF. The CDR3 DNA reads TGCAGTGCCAGGTACTCCCCACACGAGTACTTC.

This chain connects TRBV30 to TRBJ1-6; D perhaps matches TRBD1 (5 bases). Per the germline V gene, CDR1 is GTSNPN and CDR2 is SVGIG (reference sequence). V was trimmed by 2 bases and J by 10 bases, leaving 15 bases between them. The CDR3 runs to 14 residues. This chain's CDR3 is CAWSIEGLRSPLHF. CDR3 nucleotide sequence: TGTGCCTGGAGTATAGAGGGGCTGAGATCACCCCTCCACTTT. Looking up the rest from reference TRBV30 and TRBJ1-6 gives the full variable domain: SQTIHQWPATLVQPVGSPLSLECTVEGTSNPNLYWYRQAAGRGLQLLFYSVGIGQISSEVPQNLSASRPQDRQFILSSKKLLLSDSGFYLCAWSIEGLRSPLHFGNGTRLTVT.

This clonotype was recorded at least ten times. V is TRBV30 and J is TRBJ1-4; a weak D match, TRBD1 (5 bases). V was trimmed by 3 bases and J by 8 bases, leaving 13 bases between them. CDR1 and CDR2 (germline): GTSNPN, SVGIG (reference sequence). There are 13 residues in the CDR3. In DNA, the CDR3 is TGTGCCTGGAGGCGGGGGGAGGGGGAAAAACTGTTTTTT. Its protein is CAWRRGEGEKLFF.

This clonotype has ten or more counts. V usage is TRBV3-1 and J usage is TRBJ1-4; D is unclear. Per germline, CDR1 LGHDT and CDR2 YNNKEL (reference sequence). The V gene lost 7 bases and the J gene lost 7 bases, with 19 bases spanning the gap. The CDR3 extends over 15 amino acids. The CDR3 region is CASTRRRTHGEKLFF. The DNA of the CDR3 is TGTGCCAGCACCCGTCGGAGGACCCACGGTGAAAAACTGTTTTTT. Combining the CDR3 with reference TRBV3-1 and TRBJ1-4 gives the whole variable domain DTAVSQTPKYLVTQMGNDKSIKCEQNLGHDTMYWYKQDSKKFLKIMFSYNNKELIINETVPNRFSPKSPDKAHLNLHINSLELGDSAVYFCASTRRRTHGEKLFFGSGTQLSVL.

This clonotype showed up just once. A much bigger clone sits one base away, suggesting this may be a read error. The V gene is TRBV9, the J gene TRBJ2-1; 7 bases fit TRBD1. Germline lookup yields CDR1 SGDLS and CDR2 YYNGEE. The CDR3 loop spans 16 amino acids. V gave up 4 bases and J gave up 6 bases; unmatched junction bases: 13. CDR3 sequence: CASSPRVGTDCNEQFF. DNA for the CDR3: TGTGCCAGCAGCCCTAGAGTTGGGACAGACTGCAATGAGCAGTTCTTC. Full variable domain (missing parts from reference TRBV9 and TRBJ2-1): DSGVTQTPKHLITATGQRVTLRCSPRSGDLSVYWYQQSLDQGLQFLIQYYNGEERAKGNILERFSAQQFPDLHSELNLSSLELGDSALYFCASSPRVGTDCNEQFFGPGTRLTVL.

Comment on this clonotype: This may come from a read error, since a much larger clone is one base off. No DNA is shown, since the ends of the CDR3 on it are uncertain; the CDR3 is the one TCRdb lists. The chain is built from TRBV20-1 and TRBJ1-6; the D segment call TRBD1 is taken from the table without a DNA check. Per the germline V gene, CDR1 is DFQATT and CDR2 is SNEGSKA (reference sequence). Both ends counted, the CDR3 spans 13 residues. CDR3 sequence reads: CSAFGGGNSPFHF.

There are many counts of this clonotype. The CDR3 loop is CASSISGLNTEAFF. In DNA form, the CDR3 reads TGTGCCAGCAGCATCTCAGGGTTGAACACTGAAGCTTTCTTT. The chain is built from TRBV5-4 and TRBJ1-1, with TRBD1 as a possible D gene (5 bases). The CDR3 consists of 14 residues. Trimming removed 4 bases from V and 0 bases from J, with 10 bases in between. Per germline, CDR1 SGHNT and CDR2 YYREEE (reference sequence).

In this sample, this clonotype turned up many times. The chain links TRBV4-1 to TRBJ2-3, with 10 bases identical to TRBD2. The CDR3 covers 15 residues. V lost 8 bases and J lost 0; bases outside the gene matches: 5. Germline V gives CDR1 MGHRA, CDR2 YSYEKL. In nucleotides, the CDR3 is TGCGCCAGCGCTGGACTAGCGGCTAGCACAGATACGCAGTATTTT. This gives the protein CASAGLAASTDTQYF.

This clonotype was found a few times. The CDR3 DNA is TGTGCCAGCAGCTTGGGGGTGGAGCAGCCCCAGCATTTT. The encoded protein is CASSLGVEQPQHF. The rearrangement uses TRBV5-4 and TRBJ1-5; D unresolved. The V gene lost 0 bases and the J gene lost 7 bases, with 8 bases spanning the gap. The V gene's germline CDR1 is SGHNT and CDR2 YYREEE (reference sequence). The CDR3 has 13 amino acids.

The rearrangement uses TRBV7-8 and TRBJ1-6; D call uncertain. Germline V gene lookup returns CDR1 SGHVS and CDR2 FQNEAQ. CDR3 length equals 19 residues. V dropped 0 bases and J dropped 6 bases, with 21 bases sitting between them. Here the CDR3 reads CASSLAQFGQLGSNSPLHF. The CDR3 nucleotides are TGTGCCAGCAGCTTAGCGCAATTTGGGCAGTTGGGATCTAATTCACCCCTCCACTTT.

This clonotype was seen only a few times. This chain links TRBV4-1 with TRBJ2-2; 8 bases fit TRBD1. Trimming removed 4 bases from V and 5 bases from J; junction bases left unmatched: 9. Germline CDR1 MGHRA, CDR2 YSYEKL. CDR3 length equals 16 residues. CDR3 bases: TGCGCCAGCAGCCGGGACAGGTCCCTAGGGACCGGGGAGCTGTTTTTT. Translation: CASSRDRSLGTGELFF.

Ten or more counts support this clonotype. Here the CDR3 reads CASSRTGGNEKLFF. CDR3 DNA sequence: TGTGCCAGCAGCCGGACAGGGGGCAATGAAAAACTGTTTTTT. This chain links TRBV3-1 with TRBJ1-4, with 11 positions matching TRBD1. V lost 4 bases, J lost 5 bases, and 0 bases stayed unmatched. This CDR3 has 14 residues. Per the germline V gene, CDR1 is LGHDT and CDR2 is YNNKEL (reference sequence).

This clonotype was observed a few times. The J gene is TRBJ1-2, the V gene TRBV2; 8 bases are shared with TRBD1. The V and J ends lost 3 bases and 3 bases, in that order; junction bases with no gene match: 9. The CDR3 has 16 amino acids. In germline, CDR1 is SNHLY, CDR2 FYNNEI. The CDR3 sequence: CASSDRTGRGYYGYTF. The CDR3 bases are TGTGCCAGCAGTGATAGGACAGGGAGAGGTTACTATGGCTACACCTTC.

This clonotype was observed at least ten times. The chain combines TRBV11-2 with TRBJ2-7; no clear D gene. With 3 bases removed from V and 5 bases from J, the gap between germline ends came to 8 bases. Germline CDR1 SGHAT, CDR2 FQNNGV. The CDR3 is made up of 12 amino acids. The CDR3 nucleotides read TGTGCCAGCAGCTTCACTTTCCACGAGCAGTACTTC. As protein: CASSFTFHEQYF.

This clonotype came up many times. V is TRBV5-1 and J is TRBJ1-1, with 7 bases fitting TRBD1. The germline gives CDR1 SGHRS, CDR2 YFSETQ. The V and J ends lost 0 bases and 2 bases, in that order; junction bases with no gene match: 13. The CDR3 covers 18 residues. The CDR3 sequence: CASSLAATGSFTNTEAFF. The CDR3 coding sequence is TGCGCCAGCAGCTTGGCCGCGACAGGGAGTTTTACCAACACTGAAGCTTTCTTT.

This clonotype has a count of ten or more. The chain carries TRBV20-1 and TRBJ2-3; maybe TRBD2 (5 bases). The germline V gene has CDR1 DFQATT and CDR2 SNEGSKA (reference sequence). The ends were cut back, 8 bases at V and 2 bases at J, with 11 bases in the middle. This CDR3 contains 12 residues. CDR3 nucleotide sequence: TGCAGTCCGGCCGGGAACACAGATACGCAGTATTTT. This translates into CSPAGNTDTQYF.

V usage is TRBV9 and J usage is TRBJ2-3; D unresolved. V was pared by 0 bases and J by 1 base, with 9 bases between. The CDR3 spans 15 residues. Germline V CDR1 and CDR2: SGDLS, YYNGEE. The DNA for the CDR3 is TGTGCCAGCAGCGTAGCAGGCCTTCGCACAGATACGCAGTATTTT. It encodes CASSVAGLRTDTQYF. The full variable domain, rest sourced from reference TRBV9 and TRBJ2-3, is DSGVTQTPKHLITATGQRVTLRCSPRSGDLSVYWYQQSLDQGLQFLIQYYNGEERAKGNILERFSAQQFPDLHSELNLSSLELGDSALYFCASSVAGLRTDTQYFGPGTRLTVL.

This clonotype was detected a few times. The chain combines TRBV18 with TRBJ2-4; TRBD1 might be the D (5 bases). With 6 bases removed from V and 6 bases from J, the gap between germline ends came to 12 bases. The germline CDR1 and CDR2 sequences are KGHSH and LQKENI. This CDR3 contains 13 residues. The CDR3 region has the DNA TGTGCCAGCTCCTCGGACACTACAAACATTCAGTACTTC. This translates into CASSSDTTNIQYF.

The chain employs TRBV30 and TRBJ1-6, with D perhaps matching TRBD1 (5 bases). V lost 0 bases and J lost 10, with 10 bases in between. In germline, CDR1 is GTSNPN, CDR2 SVGIG (reference sequence). This CDR3 region has 13 residues. In nucleotides, the CDR3 is TGTGCCTGGAGTGTACAATCAGGGTCACCCCTCCACTTT. Its protein is CAWSVQSGSPLHF.

V and J are TRBV3-1 and TRBJ1-4, with a weak D call TRBD1 (5 bases). Between the trimmed V and J ends, which lost 0 bases and 6 bases, there was a span of 11 bases. Germline V CDR1 and CDR2: LGHDT, YNNKEL (reference sequence). The CDR3 length is 15 residues. DNA for the CDR3: TGTGCCAGCAGCCAAGAACCGGGGCGTCATGAAAAACTGTTTTTT. This codes for CASSQEPGRHEKLFF.

This clonotype was recorded at least ten times. The chain uses TRBV11-2 and TRBJ2-7; a weak D match, TRBD2 (5 bases). Trimming removed 2 bases at V and 0 bases at J, with 8 bases between. The CDR3 is 14 residues long. CDR1 SGHAT and CDR2 FQNNGV come from the germline V gene. The CDR3 protein is CASSLLAVSYEQYF. The CDR3 DNA reads as TGTGCCAGCAGCTTACTAGCCGTCTCCTACGAGCAGTACTTC.

The table lists this clonotype with many counts. The chain links TRBV5-6 to TRBJ2-7; TRBD1 agrees at 9 bases. CDR1 and CDR2 from the germline V gene are SGHDT and YYEEEE. Trimming took 2 bases from V and 5 from J; bases not matched to a gene: 5. The CDR3 contains 14 residues. The CDR3 region has the DNA TGTGCCAGCAGCTTACCTCGGACAGGGGACGAGCAGTACTTC. This codes for CASSLPRTGDEQYF. Complete variable domain (other parts from reference TRBV5-6 and TRBJ2-7): DAGVTQSPTHLIKTRGQQVTLRCSPKSGHDTVSWYQQALGQGPQFIFQYYEEEERQRGNFPDRFSGHQFPNYSSELNVNALLLGDSALYLCASSLPRTGDEQYFGPGTRLTVT.

This clonotype came up many times. The V gene is TRBV7-9, the J gene TRBJ1-1, with D possibly TRBD1 on 6 matching bases. The CDR3 covers 15 residues. The ends were cut back, 5 bases at V and 5 bases at J, with 18 bases in the middle. The V gene's germline CDR1 is SEHNR and CDR2 FQNEAQ (reference sequence). In nucleotides, the CDR3 is TGTGCCAGCAGCCCCTCCCTTTTAGGGGGGACTGAAGCTTTCTTT. Translating it yields CASSPSLLGGTEAFF. Supplemented by reference TRBV7-9 and TRBJ1-1, the full variable domain reads DTGVSQNPRHKITKRGQNVTFRCDPISEHNRLYWYRQTLGQGPEFLTYFQNEAQLEKSRLLSDRFSAERPKGSFSTLEIQRTEQGDSAMYLCASSPSLLGGTEAFFGQGTRLTVV.

The rearrangement links TRBV27 to TRBJ1-2; 7 bases are shared with TRBD1. The CDR3 is made up of 13 amino acids. V was clipped by 6 bases and J by 4 bases; unmatched bases: 5. CDR1 and CDR2 (germline): MNHEY, SMNVEV (reference sequence). The DNA of the CDR3 is TGTGCCAGCAGGAACACAGGGGCCTATGGCTACACCTTC. Translating it yields CASRNTGAYGYTF.

The rearrangement links TRBV9 to TRBJ1-1; possibly TRBD1 for D (5 bases). The V end was cut by 3 bases, the J end by 3 bases, with 15 bases between. CDR1 and CDR2 from the germline V gene are SGDLS and YYNGEE. This CDR3 contains 15 residues. CDR3 nucleotides: TGTGCCAGCAGCGCCGAAAATTCAGGGTACACTGAAGCTTTCTTT. This encodes CASSAENSGYTEAFF.

At least ten counts were recorded for this clonotype. The gene calls are TRBV3-1 and TRBJ1-4; D not certain. The CDR3 is 14 residues long. CDR1 is LGHDT and CDR2 is YNNKEL in the germline V gene (reference sequence). Trimming left V 2 bases short and J 8 bases short, with 12 bases between. CDR3: CASSQKIVGEKLFF. In DNA form, the CDR3 reads TGTGCCAGCAGCCAAAAAATCGTCGGCGAAAAACTGTTTTTT.